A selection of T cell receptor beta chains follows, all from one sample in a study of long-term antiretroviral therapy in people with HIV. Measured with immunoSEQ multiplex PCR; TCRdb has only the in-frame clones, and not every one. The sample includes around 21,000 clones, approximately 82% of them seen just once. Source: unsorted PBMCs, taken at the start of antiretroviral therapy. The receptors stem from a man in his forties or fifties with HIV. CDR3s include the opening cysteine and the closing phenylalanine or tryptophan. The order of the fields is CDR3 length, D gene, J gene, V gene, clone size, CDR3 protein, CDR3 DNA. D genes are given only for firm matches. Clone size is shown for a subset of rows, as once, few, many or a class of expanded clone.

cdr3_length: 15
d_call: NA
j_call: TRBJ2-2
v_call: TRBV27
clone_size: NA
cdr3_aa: CASKGSGPFHGELFF
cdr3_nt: TGTGCCAGCAAGGGTAGCGGTCCATTTCACGGGGAGCTGTTTTTT

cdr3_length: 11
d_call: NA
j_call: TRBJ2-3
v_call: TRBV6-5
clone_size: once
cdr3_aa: CASRSRDTQYF
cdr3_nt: TGTGCCAGCAGGAGTAGAGATACGCAGTATTTT

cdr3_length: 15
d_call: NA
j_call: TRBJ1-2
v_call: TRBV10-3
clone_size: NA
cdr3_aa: CAITPGPSYGYGYTF
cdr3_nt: TGTGCCATCACCCCGGGACCTAGCTATGGCTATGGCTACACCTTC

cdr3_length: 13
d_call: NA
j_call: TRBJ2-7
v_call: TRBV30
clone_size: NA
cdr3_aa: CAWSKGHSYEQYF
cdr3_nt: TGTGCCTGGAGTAAAGGGCACTCCTACGAGCAGTACTTC

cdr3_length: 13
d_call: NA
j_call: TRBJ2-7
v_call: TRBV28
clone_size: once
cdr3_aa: CASTRDTSYEQYF
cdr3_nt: TGTGCCAGCACTAGGGACACCTCCTACGAGCAGTACTTC

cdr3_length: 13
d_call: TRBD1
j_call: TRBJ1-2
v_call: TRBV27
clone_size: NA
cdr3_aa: CASRGTVNYGYTF
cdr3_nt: TGTGCCAGCAGGGGGACAGTAAACTATGGCTACACCTTC

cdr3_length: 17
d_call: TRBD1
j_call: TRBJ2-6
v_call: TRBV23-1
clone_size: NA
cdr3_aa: CASSQYDRGTGANVLTF
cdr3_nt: TGCGCCAGCAGTCAATATGACAGGGGAACTGGGGCCAACGTCCTGACTTTC

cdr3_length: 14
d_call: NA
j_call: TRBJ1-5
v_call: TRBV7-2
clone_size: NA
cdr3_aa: CASSLDPGAQPQHF
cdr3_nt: TGTGCCAGCAGCTTAGATCCAGGGGCGCAGCCCCAGCATTTT

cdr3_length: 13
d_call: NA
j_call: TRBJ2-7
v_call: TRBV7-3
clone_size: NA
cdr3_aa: CASSLGSSQEQYF
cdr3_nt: TGTGCCAGCAGCTTAGGGTCATCTCAAGAGCAGTACTTC

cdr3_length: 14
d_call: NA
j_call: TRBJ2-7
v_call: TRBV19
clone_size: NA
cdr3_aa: CASSIGGLSYEQYF
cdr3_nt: TGTGCCAGTAGTATAGGCGGCTTATCCTACGAGCAGTACTTC

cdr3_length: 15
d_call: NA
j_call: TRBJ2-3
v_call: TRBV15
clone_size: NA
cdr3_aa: CATSREGRSTDTQYF
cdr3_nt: TGTGCCACCAGCAGAGAAGGAAGAAGCACAGATACGCAGTATTTT

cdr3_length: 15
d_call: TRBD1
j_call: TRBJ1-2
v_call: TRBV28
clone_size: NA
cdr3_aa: CASSLKTGWYYGYTF
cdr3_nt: TGTGCCAGCAGTCTCAAGACAGGGTGGTACTATGGCTACACCTTC

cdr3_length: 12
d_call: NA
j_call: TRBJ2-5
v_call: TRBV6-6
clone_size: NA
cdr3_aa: CASCKGQETQYF
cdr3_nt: TGTGCCAGCTGTAAAGGGCAAGAGACCCAGTACTTC

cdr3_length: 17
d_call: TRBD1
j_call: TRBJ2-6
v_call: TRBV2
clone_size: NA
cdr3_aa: CASIFGTDPFGANVLTF
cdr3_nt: TGTGCCAGCATTTTCGGGACAGATCCTTTTGGGGCCAACGTCCTGACTTTC

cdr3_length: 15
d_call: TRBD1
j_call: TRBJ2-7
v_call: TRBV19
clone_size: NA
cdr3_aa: CATRKGTGETYEQYF
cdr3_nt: TGTGCCACCCGGAAAGGGACAGGCGAAACCTACGAGCAGTACTTC

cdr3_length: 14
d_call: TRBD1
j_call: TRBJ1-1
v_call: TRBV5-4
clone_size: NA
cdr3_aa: CASRGQTVNTEAFF
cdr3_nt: TGTGCCAGCAGGGGACAGACTGTGAACACTGAAGCTTTCTTT

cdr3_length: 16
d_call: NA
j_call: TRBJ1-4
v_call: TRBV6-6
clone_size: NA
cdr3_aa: CASSKGRDVDNEKLFF
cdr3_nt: TGTGCCAGCAGTAAGGGCCGGGACGTAGATAATGAAAAACTGTTTTTT

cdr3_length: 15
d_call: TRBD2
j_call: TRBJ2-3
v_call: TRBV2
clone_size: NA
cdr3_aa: CASRASSGGTDTQYF
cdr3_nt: TGTGCCAGCAGGGCGTCTAGCGGGGGCACAGATACGCAGTATTTT

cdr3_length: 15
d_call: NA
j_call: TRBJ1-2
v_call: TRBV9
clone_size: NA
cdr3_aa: CASSPSIGTEYGYTF
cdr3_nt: TGTGCCAGCAGCCCCTCGATTGGGACGGAATATGGCTACACCTTC

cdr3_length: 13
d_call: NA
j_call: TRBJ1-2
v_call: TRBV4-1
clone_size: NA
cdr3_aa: CASSQGSDYGYTF
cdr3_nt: TGCGCCAGCAGCCAGGGATCCGACTATGGCTACACCTTC

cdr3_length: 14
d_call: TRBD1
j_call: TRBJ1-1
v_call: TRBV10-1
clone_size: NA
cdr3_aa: CASMEGGWNTEAFF
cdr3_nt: TGCGCCAGCATGGAAGGGGGCTGGAACACTGAAGCTTTCTTT

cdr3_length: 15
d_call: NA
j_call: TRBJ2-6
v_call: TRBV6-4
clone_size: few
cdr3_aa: CASSQGRSGANVLTF
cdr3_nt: TGTGCCAGCAGTCAGGGAAGATCTGGGGCCAACGTCCTGACTTTC

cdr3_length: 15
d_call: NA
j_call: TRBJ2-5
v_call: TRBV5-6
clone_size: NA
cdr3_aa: CASSLAGVGKETQYF
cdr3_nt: TGTGCCAGCAGCTTGGCCGGGGTGGGGAAAGAGACCCAGTACTTC

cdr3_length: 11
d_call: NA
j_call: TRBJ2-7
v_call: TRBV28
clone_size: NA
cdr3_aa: CASSLKNEQYF
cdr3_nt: TGTGCCAGCAGTTTAAAGAACGAGCAGTACTTC

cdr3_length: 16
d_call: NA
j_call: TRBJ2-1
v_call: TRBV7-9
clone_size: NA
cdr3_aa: CASSLVGGRLYNEQFF
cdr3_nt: TGTGCCAGCAGCTTAGTTGGCGGGCGCCTCTACAATGAGCAGTTCTTC

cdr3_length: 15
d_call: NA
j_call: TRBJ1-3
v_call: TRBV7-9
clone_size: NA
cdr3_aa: CASSIGQPPRSTIYF
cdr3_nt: TGTGCCAGCAGCATAGGACAGCCCCCCAGAAGCACCATATATTTT

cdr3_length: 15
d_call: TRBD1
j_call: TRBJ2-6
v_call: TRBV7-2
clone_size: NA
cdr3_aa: CASSIGGSGANVLTF
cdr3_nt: TGTGCCAGCAGTATAGGGGGCTCCGGGGCCAACGTCCTGACTTTC

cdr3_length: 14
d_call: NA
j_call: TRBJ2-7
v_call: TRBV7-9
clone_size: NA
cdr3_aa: CASSPRRDFYEQYF
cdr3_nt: TGTGCCAGCAGCCCCCGACGGGATTTCTACGAGCAGTACTTC

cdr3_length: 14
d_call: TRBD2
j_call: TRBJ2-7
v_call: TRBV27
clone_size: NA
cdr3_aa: CASSLTSGRNEQYF
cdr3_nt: TGTGCCAGCAGTCTGACTAGCGGGAGGAACGAGCAGTACTTC

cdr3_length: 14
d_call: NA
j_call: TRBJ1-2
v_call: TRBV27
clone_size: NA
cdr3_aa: CASSLSKSSKGYTF
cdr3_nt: TGTGCCAGCAGTTTATCCAAAAGCAGTAAAGGCTACACCTTC

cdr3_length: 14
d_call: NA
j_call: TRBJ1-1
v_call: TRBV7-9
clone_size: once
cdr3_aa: CASSPGFKNTEAFF
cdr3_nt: TGTGCCAGCAGCCCGGGATTTAAAAACACTGAAGCTTTCTTT

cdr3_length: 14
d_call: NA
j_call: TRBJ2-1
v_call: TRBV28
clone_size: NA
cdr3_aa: CASSITGSYNEQFF
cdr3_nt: TGTGCCAGCAGTATCACTGGGAGTTACAATGAGCAGTTCTTC

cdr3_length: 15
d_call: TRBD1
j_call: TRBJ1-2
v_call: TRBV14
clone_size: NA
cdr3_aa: CASSLRDSWNYGYTF
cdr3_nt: TGTGCCAGCAGCCTCCGGGACAGCTGGAACTATGGCTACACCTTC

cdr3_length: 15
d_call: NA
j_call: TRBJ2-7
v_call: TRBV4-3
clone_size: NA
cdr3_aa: CASSQERGITYEQYF
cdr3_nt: TGCGCCAGCAGCCAAGAACGGGGGATCACCTACGAGCAGTACTTC

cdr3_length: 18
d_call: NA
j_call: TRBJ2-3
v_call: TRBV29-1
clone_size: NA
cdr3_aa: CSVDTLAIPGESTDTQYF
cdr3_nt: TGCAGCGTTGACACGTTAGCAATCCCGGGGGAGAGCACAGATACGCAGTATTTT

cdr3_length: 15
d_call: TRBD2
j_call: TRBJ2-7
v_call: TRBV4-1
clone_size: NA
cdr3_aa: CASSQGLLLAGEQYF
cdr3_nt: TGCGCCAGCAGCCAAGGACTCCTACTAGCGGGGGAGCAGTACTTC